This is a list of T cell receptor beta chains from one sample in a study of blood T cell repertoires in COVID-19. Libraries were prepared by immunoSEQ multiplex PCR; TCRdb keeps only in-frame clonotypes and omits some of them. The table lists roughly 80,000 clones, about 72% of them singletons. The sequenced sample consisted of peripheral blood. The receptor set was obtained from a man in his 70s with active or convalescent COVID-19. CDR3s include the opening cysteine and the closing phenylalanine or tryptophan. A D gene is named only where the DNA matches it firmly. Rows may omit the clone size; those that give it use once, few, many or a size class.

TRBD2	TRBV5-4	TRBJ2-3	NA	TGTGCCAGCAGCATAAAGCGGGGGGGCGTCACAGATACGCAGTATTTT	CASSIKRGGVTDTQYF
TRBD1	TRBV19	TRBJ1-5	NA	TGTGCCAGTAGTAGCAGGGGGATCGAGGGTCAGCCCCAGCATTTT	CASSSRGIEGQPQHF
TRBD1	TRBV6-5	TRBJ1-6	NA	TGTGCCAGCAGTTACCGTCCAGGGGGTTCACCCCTCCACTTT	CASSYRPGGSPLHF
TRBD2	TRBV9	TRBJ2-7	few	TGTGCCAGCAGCTTGGGACTAGCGGACTACGAGCAGTACTTC	CASSLGLADYEQYF
TRBD1	TRBV10-3	TRBJ1-1	few	TGTGCCATCAGTGACGGACAGGGAAGAGCCACTGAAGCTTTCTTT	CAISDGQGRATEAFF
NA	TRBV11-2	TRBJ2-7	NA	TGTGCCAGCAGCTTCGGGACACGAACCTACGAGCAGTACTTC	CASSFGTRTYEQYF
NA	TRBV7-2	TRBJ1-1	NA	TGTGCCAGCAGCTTAGCGTCGGACACTGAAGCTTTCTTT	CASSLASDTEAFF
NA	TRBV28	TRBJ2-2	NA	TGTGCCTCCGATGATCTCGGGGGCACCGGGGAGCTGTTTTTT	CASDDLGGTGELFF
NA	TRBV19	TRBJ1-4	once	TGTGCCAGTAGTATTGCGGGCGGAAATGAAAAACTGTTTTTT	CASSIAGGNEKLFF
NA	TRBV5-8	TRBJ1-5	NA	TGTGCCAGCAGCTTGTACGCGGGGCAGGGTCAGCCCCAGCATTTT	CASSLYAGQGQPQHF
TRBD1	TRBV6-5	TRBJ2-3	NA	TGTGCCAGCAGCCAAGACAGGGTCAGCACAGATACGCAGTATTTT	CASSQDRVSTDTQYF
NA	TRBV3-1/TRBV3-2	TRBJ1-5	NA	TGTGCCAGCAGCCAGTTCAGGGATCAGCCCCAGCATTTT	CASSQFRDQPQHF
TRBD1	TRBV28	TRBJ1-1	NA	TGTGCCAGCAGGTTGGGGGGGGTTGGGACAGGCATGAACACTGAAGCTTTCTTT	CASRLGGVGTGMNTEAFF
NA	TRBV5-6	TRBJ2-1	NA	TGTGCCAGCAGTCACGGGCCGACAGGTTACAATGAGCAGTTCTTC	CASSHGPTGYNEQFF
TRBD1	TRBV12-3/TRBV12-4	TRBJ1-2	NA	TGTGCCAGCAGGCCCGGGACAGTCTATGGCTACACCTTC	CASRPGTVYGYTF
NA	TRBV25-1	TRBJ2-1	NA	TGTGCCAGCGACCTCACCATACCAAGGACTGCTTCCTACAATGAGCAGTTCTTC	CASDLTIPRTASYNEQFF
TRBD1	TRBV6-5	TRBJ2-6	NA	TGTGCCAGCCTAGGGGGCGTTGGGGCCAACGTCCTGACTTTC	CASLGGVGANVLTF
NA	TRBV12-3/TRBV12-4	TRBJ1-1	NA	TGTGCCAGCACCTTAGGAGTGAACACTGAAGCTTTCTTT	CASTLGVNTEAFF
TRBD2	TRBV6-4	TRBJ2-5	NA	TGTGCCAGCAGTCAACTAGCGGGGGGGCTTGAGACCCAGTACTTC	CASSQLAGGLETQYF
TRBD1	TRBV10-1	TRBJ1-1	NA	TGCGCCAGCAGTGAGAGTAGGGGGCAAGGAACTGAAGCTTTCTTT	CASSESRGQGTEAFF
TRBD1	TRBV7-9	TRBJ2-3	NA	TGTGCCAGCAGCTTAGGGCAGGGGGTTGATACGCAGTATTTT	CASSLGQGVDTQYF
TRBD1	TRBV30	TRBJ1-4	once	TGTGCCTGGAGCGGGACAGGAACTAATGAAAAACTGTTTTTT	CAWSGTGTNEKLFF
TRBD1	TRBV6-6	TRBJ1-6	NA	TGTGCCAGCAGTTACCTCGGACAGGGGTGGAATTCACCCCTCCACTTT	CASSYLGQGWNSPLHF
TRBD2	TRBV6-5	TRBJ2-7	NA	TGTGCCAGCAGTTACGCAACTAGCGGGGGTTCCGGCGAGCAGTACTTC	CASSYATSGGSGEQYF
TRBD2	TRBV5-1	TRBJ2-5	NA	TGCGCCAGCAGCATTATAGCGGGGGGAGAGACCCAGTACTTC	CASSIIAGGETQYF
NA	TRBV29-1	TRBJ2-7	few	TGCAGCGTTGGGGCCGGGACATACTCCGAGCAGTACTTC	CSVGAGTYSEQYF
NA	TRBV7-9	TRBJ1-2	NA	TGTGCCAGCAGCTTTGGGGCGGGGTTCGGCTACACCTTC	CASSFGAGFGYTF
NA	TRBV7-9	TRBJ2-6	NA	TGTGCCAGCAGCTTATCCGTCTCTGGGGCCAACGTCCTGACTTTC	CASSLSVSGANVLTF
NA	TRBV24-1	TRBJ2-7	NA	TGTGCCACCAGTGATATGGCACAAGAATCCTACGAGCAGTACTTC	CATSDMAQESYEQYF
NA	TRBV3-1/TRBV3-2	TRBJ1-2	NA	TGTGCCAGCAGCCAAGCTAACGGGGGCTACACCTTC	CASSQANGGYTF
NA	TRBV2	TRBJ2-1	NA	TGTGCCAGTGGGGCCCGGCTAGGGGGATACAATGAGCAGTTCTTC	CASGARLGGYNEQFF
TRBD1	TRBV2	TRBJ1-2	NA	TGTGCCAGGGGTGGGACAGGGGGCGCCTATGGCTACACCTTC	CARGGTGGAYGYTF
TRBD2	TRBV7-3	TRBJ2-7	NA	TGTGCCAGCAGCTTAATAGCGGGGGCCGAGCAGTACTTC	CASSLIAGAEQYF
NA	TRBV6-1	TRBJ1-4	NA	TGTGCCAGCAGTGAGGTGGGCAATAATGAAAAACTGTTTTTT	CASSEVGNNEKLFF
NA	TRBV1	TRBJ2-1	NA	TGCACCAGCAGCCAAGATGGCCTCATCTTGCTAGCGGGGACATACAATGAGCAGTTCTTC	CTSSQDGLILLAGTYNEQFF
TRBD1	TRBV30	TRBJ1-4	NA	TGTGCCTGGAGTCTACGACAGGGGACTAATGAAAAACTGTTTTTT	CAWSLRQGTNEKLFF
NA	TRBV6-1	TRBJ1-1	NA	TGTGCCAGCAGTGAAGCGCTTAGGGGTACTGAAGCTTTCTTT	CASSEALRGTEAFF